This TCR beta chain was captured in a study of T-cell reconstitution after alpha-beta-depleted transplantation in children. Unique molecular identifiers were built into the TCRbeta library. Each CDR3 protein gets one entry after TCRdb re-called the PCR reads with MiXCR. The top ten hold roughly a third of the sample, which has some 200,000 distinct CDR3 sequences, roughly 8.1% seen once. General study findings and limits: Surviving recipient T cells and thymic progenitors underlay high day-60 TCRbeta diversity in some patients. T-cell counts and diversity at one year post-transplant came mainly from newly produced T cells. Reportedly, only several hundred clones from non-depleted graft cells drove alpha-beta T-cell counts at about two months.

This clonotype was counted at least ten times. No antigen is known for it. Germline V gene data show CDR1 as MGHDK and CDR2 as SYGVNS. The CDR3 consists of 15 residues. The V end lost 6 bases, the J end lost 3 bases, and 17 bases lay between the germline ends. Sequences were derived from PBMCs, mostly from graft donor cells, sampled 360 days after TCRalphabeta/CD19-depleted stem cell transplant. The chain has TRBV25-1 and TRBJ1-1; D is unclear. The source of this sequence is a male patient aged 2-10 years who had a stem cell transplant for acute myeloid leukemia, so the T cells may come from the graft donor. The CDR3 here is CASRGPKRWDTEAFF. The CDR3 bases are TGTGCCAGCAGAGGACCAAAACGATGGGACACTGAAGCTTTCTTT.